This T cell receptor beta chain appears in the sequencing data of a study of PD-1 blockade in classical Hodgkin lymphoma. The repertoire was sequenced with immunoSEQ multiplex PCR; TCRdb's copy has only in-frame clones and lacks some. The sample consists of approximately 4,100 clones, about 71% of them appearing once. Germline V gene lookup returns CDR1 LNHNV and CDR2 YYDKDF (reference sequence). This CDR3 spans 12 amino acids. Trimming removed 5 bases at V and 1 base at J, with 5 bases between. Brentuximab vedotin exposure varied among the patients, all of whom had relapsed after autologous stem cell transplantation.

The chain uses TRBV15 and TRBJ2-5; D is unclear. This TCR derives from a human donor with classical Hodgkin lymphoma. The sequencing used peripheral blood mononuclear cells (PBMCs), collected at baseline. CDR3: CATSSVQETQYF. CDR3 nucleotide sequence: TGTGCCACCAGCTCAGTCCAAGAGACCCAGTACTTC.